The T cell receptor (beta chain) described here comes from a study of blood T cell repertoires in COVID-19. Method: immunoSEQ multiplex PCR; TCRdb's copy keeps in-frame clones and lacks some. Seen here are approximately 300,000 clones, more than 85% observed once, and the top ten hold around 20%. Trimming took 10 bases from V and 4 from J, leaving 29 bases between them. This CDR3 has 18 residues. CDR1 and CDR2 (germline): SGHTA, FQGTGA. The sequenced sample was PBMCs or T cells enriched from blood (not recorded which). The J gene is TRBJ1-3, the V gene TRBV7-3; D gene uncertain. This clonotype originated in a woman aged 25 to 39 who had recovered from COVID-19. The CDR3 bases are TGTGCCATCCTCCTGAGTCGGGGTGGTAGCACGCCCGGAAACACCATATATTTT. It encodes CAILLSRGGSTPGNTIYF.